This is a list of T cell receptor beta chains from one sample in a study of blood T cell repertoires in COVID-19. Sequencing was performed with immunoSEQ multiplex PCR; in TCRdb, only in-frame clones are kept and a portion is missing. This table holds about 50,000 clones, approximately 80% found once. Sequenced sample: peripheral blood. The origin of the receptors is a man between 45 and 60 years old with active or convalescent COVID-19. CDR3s include the opening cysteine and the closing phenylalanine or tryptophan. The D gene is left open where the match is weak. Rows give clone size only sometimes, using once, few, many, or a class for an expanded clone.

d_gene	len	v_gene	abundance	j_gene	CDR3aa	CDR3nt
NA	13	TRBV29-1	NA	TRBJ2-6	CSVSSSGANVLTF	TGCAGCGTTTCCAGCTCTGGGGCCAACGTCCTGACTTTC
TRBD1	14	TRBV4-1	once	TRBJ2-7	CASSPRQGAPEQYF	TGCGCCAGCAGCCCTAGACAGGGGGCTCCCGAGCAGTACTTC
NA	19	TRBV4-1	NA	TRBJ2-5	CASSRTWTAGGPVQETQYF	TGCGCCAGCAGCCGGACCTGGACTGCGGGTGGCCCGGTGCAAGAGACCCAGTACTTC
TRBD1	14	TRBV3-1/TRBV3-2	once	TRBJ1-4	CASSQRDRDGKLFF	TGTGCCAGCAGCCAACGGGACAGAGATGGAAAACTGTTTTTT
NA	16	TRBV9	NA	TRBJ2-3	CASSVVGGGGTDTQYF	TGTGCCAGCAGCGTTGTTGGCGGGGGCGGCACAGATACGCAGTATTTT
TRBD1	16	TRBV5-6	NA	TRBJ2-1	CASSLLTGQAVHEQFF	TGTGCCAGCAGCTTACTAACGGGACAGGCGGTCCATGAGCAGTTCTTC
NA	17	TRBV10-3	NA	TRBJ2-1	CAISESPQLETYNEQFF	TGTGCCATCAGTGAGTCTCCCCAACTAGAAACCTACAATGAGCAGTTCTTC
NA	13	TRBV2	NA	TRBJ2-3	CASMIWRADTQYF	TGTGCCAGTATGATTTGGAGAGCAGATACGCAGTATTTT
NA	15	TRBV15	once	TRBJ1-6	CATSRDRQGNSPLHF	TGTGCCACCAGCAGAGATCGGCAGGGAAATTCACCCCTCCACTTT
TRBD1	15	TRBV7-6	NA	TRBJ2-5	CASSLTGATPVTQYF	TGTGCCAGCAGCCTGACAGGGGCCACCCCTGTGACCCAGTACTTC
TRBD1	14	TRBV6-5	NA	TRBJ2-7	CASSYSWTGGEQYF	TGTGCCAGCAGTTACTCCTGGACAGGGGGCGAGCAGTACTTC
NA	19	TRBV27	NA	TRBJ2-3	CASSFSVGGSHAGMDTQYF	TGTGCCAGCAGTTTTAGCGTGGGTGGTTCACACGCCGGTATGGATACGCAGTATTTT
NA	14	TRBV9	few	TRBJ2-3	CASSVWGGTDTQYF	TGTGCCAGCAGCGTATGGGGGGGCACAGATACGCAGTATTTT
NA	16	TRBV7-3	NA	TRBJ2-2	CASSLTARGGTGELFF	TGTGCCAGCAGCTTAACCGCCAGGGGCGGCACCGGGGAGCTGTTTTTT
NA	14	TRBV30	NA	TRBJ2-5	CAWSAGDFQETQYF	TGTGCCTGGAGTGCCGGGGACTTTCAAGAGACCCAGTACTTC
TRBD1	16	TRBV7-2	NA	TRBJ2-3	CASRVQGVSSTDTQYF	TGTGCCAGCAGAGTACAGGGGGTTAGTAGCACAGATACGCAGTATTTT
NA	12	TRBV19	NA	TRBJ2-5	CASSNPGETQYF	TGTGCCAGTAGTAACCCAGGAGAGACCCAGTACTTC
TRBD2	19	TRBV4-2	NA	TRBJ2-7	CASSQDIGIAGGWSYEQYF	TGTGCCAGCAGCCAAGATATAGGGATAGCGGGAGGTTGGAGTTACGAGCAGTACTTC
NA	14	TRBV5-5	few	TRBJ1-3	CASSAVASGNTIYF	TGTGCCAGCAGCGCGGTAGCCTCTGGAAACACCATATATTTT